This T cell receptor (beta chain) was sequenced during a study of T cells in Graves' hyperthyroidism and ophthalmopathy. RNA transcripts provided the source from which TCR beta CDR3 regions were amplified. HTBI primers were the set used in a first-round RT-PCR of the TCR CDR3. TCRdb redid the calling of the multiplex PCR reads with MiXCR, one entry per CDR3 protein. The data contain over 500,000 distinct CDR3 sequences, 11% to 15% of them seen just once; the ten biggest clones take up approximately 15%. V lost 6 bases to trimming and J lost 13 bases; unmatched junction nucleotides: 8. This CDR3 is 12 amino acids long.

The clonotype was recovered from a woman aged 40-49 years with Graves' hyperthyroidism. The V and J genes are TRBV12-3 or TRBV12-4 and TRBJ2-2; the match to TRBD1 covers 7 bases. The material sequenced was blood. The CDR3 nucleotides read TGTGCCAGCAGCGACAGGGTGGGAGTGCTGTTTTTT. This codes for CASSDRVGVLFF.